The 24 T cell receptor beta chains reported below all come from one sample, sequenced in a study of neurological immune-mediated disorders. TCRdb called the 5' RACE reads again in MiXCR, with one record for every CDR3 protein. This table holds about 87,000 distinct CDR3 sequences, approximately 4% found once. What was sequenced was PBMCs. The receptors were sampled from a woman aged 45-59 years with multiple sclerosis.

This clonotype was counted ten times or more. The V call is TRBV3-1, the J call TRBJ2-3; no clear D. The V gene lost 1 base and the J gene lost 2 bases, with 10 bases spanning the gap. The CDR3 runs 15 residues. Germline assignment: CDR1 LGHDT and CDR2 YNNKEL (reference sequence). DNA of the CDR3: TGTGCCAGCAGCCAAGGTTGGCAGGCCACAGATACGCAGTATTTT. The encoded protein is CASSQGWQATDTQYF.

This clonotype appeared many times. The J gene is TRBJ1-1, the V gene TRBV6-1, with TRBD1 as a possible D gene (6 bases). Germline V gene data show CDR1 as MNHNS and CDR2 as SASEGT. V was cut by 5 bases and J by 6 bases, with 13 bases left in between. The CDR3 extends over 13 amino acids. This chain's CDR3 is CASSLDSASEAFF. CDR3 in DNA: TGTGCCAGCAGTCTGGACAGCGCATCTGAAGCTTTCTTT.

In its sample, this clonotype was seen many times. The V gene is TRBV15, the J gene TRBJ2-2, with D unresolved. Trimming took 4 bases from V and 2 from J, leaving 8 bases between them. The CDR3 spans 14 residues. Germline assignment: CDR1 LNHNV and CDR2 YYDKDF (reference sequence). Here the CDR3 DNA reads TGTGCCACCAGCAACGGTTACAACACCGGGGAGCTGTTTTTT. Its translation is CATSNGYNTGELFF.

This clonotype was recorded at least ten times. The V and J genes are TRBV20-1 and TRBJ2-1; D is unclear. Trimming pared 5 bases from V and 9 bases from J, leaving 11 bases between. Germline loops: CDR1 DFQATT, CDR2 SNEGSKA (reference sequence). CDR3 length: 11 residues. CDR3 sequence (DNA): TGCAGTGCTTTGAGCGTAACTGAGCAGTTCTTC. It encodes CSALSVTEQFF.

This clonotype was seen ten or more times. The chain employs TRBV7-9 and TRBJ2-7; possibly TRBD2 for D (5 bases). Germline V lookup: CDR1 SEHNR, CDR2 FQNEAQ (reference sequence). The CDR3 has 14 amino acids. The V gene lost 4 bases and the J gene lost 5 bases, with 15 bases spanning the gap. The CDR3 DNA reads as TGTGCCAGCAGCTGGAACGGGATAAGGGACGAGCAGTACTTC. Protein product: CASSWNGIRDEQYF.

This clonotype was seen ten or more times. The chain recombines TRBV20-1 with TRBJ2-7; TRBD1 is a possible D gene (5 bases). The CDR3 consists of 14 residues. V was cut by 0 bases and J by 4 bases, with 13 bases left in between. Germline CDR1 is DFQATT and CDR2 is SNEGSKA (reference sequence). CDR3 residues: CSARDQGRSYEQYF. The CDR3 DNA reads TGCAGTGCTAGAGATCAGGGCAGGTCTTACGAGCAGTACTTC.

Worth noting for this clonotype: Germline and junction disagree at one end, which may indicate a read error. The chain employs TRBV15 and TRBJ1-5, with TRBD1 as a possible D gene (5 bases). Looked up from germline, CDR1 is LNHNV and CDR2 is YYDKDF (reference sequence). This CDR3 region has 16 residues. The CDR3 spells CATRSSGQGRDKTQNF. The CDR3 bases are TGTGCCACCAGATCGAGCGGGCAGGGCAGGGATAAGACCCAGAATTTT. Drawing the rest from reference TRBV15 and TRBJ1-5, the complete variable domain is DAMVIQNPRYQVTQFGKPVTLSCSQTLNHNVMYWYQQKSSQAPKLLFHYYDKDFNNEADTPDNFQSRRPNTSFCFLDIRSPGLGDTAMYLCATRSSGQGRDKTQNFGDGTRLSIL.

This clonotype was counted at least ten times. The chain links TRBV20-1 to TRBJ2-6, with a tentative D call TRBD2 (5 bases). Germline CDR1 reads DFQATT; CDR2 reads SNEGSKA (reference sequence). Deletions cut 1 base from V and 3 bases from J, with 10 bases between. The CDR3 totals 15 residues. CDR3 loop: CSARVTGFGANVLTF. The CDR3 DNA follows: TGCAGTGCTAGAGTAACGGGGTTTGGGGCCAACGTCCTGACTTTC.

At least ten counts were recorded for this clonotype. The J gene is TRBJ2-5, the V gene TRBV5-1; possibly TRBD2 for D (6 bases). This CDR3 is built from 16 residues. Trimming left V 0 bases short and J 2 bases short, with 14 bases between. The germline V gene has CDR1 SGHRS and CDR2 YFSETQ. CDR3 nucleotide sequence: TGCGCCAGCAGCTTGGGGTTTGGGACTGAGCAAGAGACCCAGTACTTC. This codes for CASSLGFGTEQETQYF.

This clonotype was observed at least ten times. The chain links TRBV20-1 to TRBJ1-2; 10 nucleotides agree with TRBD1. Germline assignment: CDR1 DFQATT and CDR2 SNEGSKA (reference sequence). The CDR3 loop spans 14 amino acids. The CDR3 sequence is CGTGTGVPKGGYTF. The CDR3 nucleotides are TGCGGTACCGGGACAGGGGTTCCCAAAGGCGGCTACACCTTC.

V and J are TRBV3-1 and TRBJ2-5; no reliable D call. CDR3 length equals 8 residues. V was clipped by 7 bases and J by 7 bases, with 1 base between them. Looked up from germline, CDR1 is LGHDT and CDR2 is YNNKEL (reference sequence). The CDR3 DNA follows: TGTGCCAGCACGACCCAGTACTTC. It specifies CASTTQYF.

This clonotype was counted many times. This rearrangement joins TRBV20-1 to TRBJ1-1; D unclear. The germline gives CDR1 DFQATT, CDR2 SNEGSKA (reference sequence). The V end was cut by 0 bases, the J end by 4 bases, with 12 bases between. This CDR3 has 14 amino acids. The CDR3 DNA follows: TGCAGTGCTAGAGACCCCAAAGGCGGCACTGAAGCTTTCTTT. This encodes CSARDPKGGTEAFF.

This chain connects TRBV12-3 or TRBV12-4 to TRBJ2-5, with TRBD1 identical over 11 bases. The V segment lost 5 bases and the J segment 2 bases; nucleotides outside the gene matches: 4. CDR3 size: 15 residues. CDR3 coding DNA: TGTGCCAGCAGTACGGACAGGGGGCCACAAGAGACCCAGTACTTC. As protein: CASSTDRGPQETQYF.

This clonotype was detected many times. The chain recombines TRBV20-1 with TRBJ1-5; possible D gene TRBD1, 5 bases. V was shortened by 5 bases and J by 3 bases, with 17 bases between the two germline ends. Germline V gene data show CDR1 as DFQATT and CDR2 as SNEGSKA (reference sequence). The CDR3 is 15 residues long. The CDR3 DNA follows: TGCAGTGCTCCCCCGGGGGGGGGGTTCAATCAGCCCCAGCATTTT. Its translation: CSAPPGGGFNQPQHF.

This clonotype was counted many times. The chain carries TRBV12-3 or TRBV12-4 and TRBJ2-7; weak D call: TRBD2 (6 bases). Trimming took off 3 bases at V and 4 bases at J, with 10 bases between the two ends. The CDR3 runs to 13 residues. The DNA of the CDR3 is TGTGCCAGCAGTTTGGGGGGTCCGTACGAGCAGTACTTC. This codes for CASSLGGPYEQYF.

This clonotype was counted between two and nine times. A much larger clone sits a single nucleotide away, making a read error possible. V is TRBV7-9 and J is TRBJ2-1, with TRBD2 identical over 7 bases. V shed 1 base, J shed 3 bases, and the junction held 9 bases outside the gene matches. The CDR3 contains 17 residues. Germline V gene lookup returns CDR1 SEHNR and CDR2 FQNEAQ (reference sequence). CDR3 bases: TGTGCCAGCAGCTTAGATCGGGACTATCTCTACTACAATGAGCAGTTCTTC. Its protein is CASSLDRDYLYYNEQFF.

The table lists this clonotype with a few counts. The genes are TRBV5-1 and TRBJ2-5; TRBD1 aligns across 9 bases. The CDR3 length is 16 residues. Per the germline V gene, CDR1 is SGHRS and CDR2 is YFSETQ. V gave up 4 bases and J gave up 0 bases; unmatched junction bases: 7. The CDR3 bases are TGCGCCAGCAGCAAGAGGACAGGGGTTGACCAAGAGACCCAGTACTTC. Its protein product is CASSKRTGVDQETQYF.

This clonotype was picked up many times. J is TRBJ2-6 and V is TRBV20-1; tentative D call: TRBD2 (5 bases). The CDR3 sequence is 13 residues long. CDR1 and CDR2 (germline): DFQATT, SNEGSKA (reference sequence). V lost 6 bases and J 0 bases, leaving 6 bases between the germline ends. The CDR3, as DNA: TGCAGTGCCGAGGGCTCTGGGGCCAACGTCCTGACTTTC. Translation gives CSAEGSGANVLTF.

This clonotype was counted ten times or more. The DNA for the CDR3 is TGTGCCAGCAGGCGACCGGCATCAGATACGCAGTATTTT. As protein: CASRRPASDTQYF. The rearrangement uses TRBV7-2 and TRBJ2-3; D is unresolved. The CDR3 extends over 13 amino acids. Germline CDR1 SGHTA, CDR2 FQGNSA. The V gene lost 6 bases and the J gene lost 4 bases, with 11 bases spanning the gap.

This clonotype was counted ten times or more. The CDR3 bases are TGTGCCAGCAGCGTAGGCACAACGGTGGACACCGGGGAGCTGTTTTTT. Its translation: CASSVGTTVDTGELFF. The V gene is TRBV9, the J gene TRBJ2-2, with D unresolved. The CDR3 totals 16 residues. CDR1 SGDLS and CDR2 YYNGEE come from the germline V gene. Trimming removed 0 bases at V and 3 bases at J, with 12 bases between. Filled out from reference TRBV9 and TRBJ2-2, the complete variable domain reads DSGVTQTPKHLITATGQRVTLRCSPRSGDLSVYWYQQSLDQGLQFLIQYYNGEERAKGNILERFSAQQFPDLHSELNLSSLELGDSALYFCASSVGTTVDTGELFFGEGSRLTVL.

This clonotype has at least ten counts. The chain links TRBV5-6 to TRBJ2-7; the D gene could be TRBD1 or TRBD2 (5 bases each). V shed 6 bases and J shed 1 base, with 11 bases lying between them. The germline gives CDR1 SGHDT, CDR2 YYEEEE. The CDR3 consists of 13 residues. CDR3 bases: TGTGCCAGCACAGTTGGGGGTTCCTACGAGCAGTACTTC. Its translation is CASTVGGSYEQYF.

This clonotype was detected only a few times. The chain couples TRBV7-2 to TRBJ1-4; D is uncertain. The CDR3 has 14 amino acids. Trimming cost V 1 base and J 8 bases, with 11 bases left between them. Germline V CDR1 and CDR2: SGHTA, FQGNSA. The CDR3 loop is CASSLGPLGEKLFF. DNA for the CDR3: TGTGCCAGCAGCTTAGGCCCTTTAGGGGAAAAACTGTTTTTT. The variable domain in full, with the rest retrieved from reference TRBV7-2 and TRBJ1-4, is GAGVSQSPSNKVTEKGKDVELRCDPISGHTALYWYRQSLGQGLEFLIYFQGNSAPDKSGLPSDRFSAERTGGSVSTLTIQRTQQEDSAVYLCASSLGPLGEKLFFGSGTQLSVL.

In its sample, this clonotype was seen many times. CDR3 in amino acids: CASSTGGPGEQFF. The CDR3 nucleotides are TGTGCCAGCAGCACGGGGGGGCCGGGTGAGCAGTTCTTC. The chain recombines TRBV7-2 with TRBJ2-1; 8 positions agree with TRBD2. Germline CDR1 reads SGHTA; CDR2 reads FQGNSA. The V segment lost 5 bases and the J segment 9 bases; nucleotides outside the gene matches: 6. The CDR3 runs 13 residues.

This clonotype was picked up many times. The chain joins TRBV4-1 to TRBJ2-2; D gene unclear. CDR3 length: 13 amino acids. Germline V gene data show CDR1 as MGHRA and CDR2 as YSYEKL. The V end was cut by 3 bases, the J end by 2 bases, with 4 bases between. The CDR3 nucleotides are TGCGCCAGCAGCCACTACAACACCGGGGAGCTGTTTTTT. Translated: CASSHYNTGELFF.